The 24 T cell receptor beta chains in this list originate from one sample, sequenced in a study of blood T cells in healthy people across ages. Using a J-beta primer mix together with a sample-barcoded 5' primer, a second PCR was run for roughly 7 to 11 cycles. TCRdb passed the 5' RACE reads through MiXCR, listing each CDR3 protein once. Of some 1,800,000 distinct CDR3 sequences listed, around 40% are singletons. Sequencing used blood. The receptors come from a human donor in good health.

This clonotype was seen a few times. DNA for the CDR3: TGCAGTGCTAGGGATACAGGGTTAGGCTACACCTTC. Its protein product is CSARDTGLGYTF. The gene calls are TRBV20-1 and TRBJ1-2, with D possibly matching TRBD1 (6 bases). V was clipped by 3 bases and J by 8 bases, with 13 bases between them. The CDR3 spans 12 residues. Germline lookup yields CDR1 DFQATT and CDR2 SNEGSKA (reference sequence).

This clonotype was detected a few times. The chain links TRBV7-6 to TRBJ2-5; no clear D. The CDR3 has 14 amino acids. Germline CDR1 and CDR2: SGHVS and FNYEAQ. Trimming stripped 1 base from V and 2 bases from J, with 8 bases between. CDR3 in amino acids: CASSLGIGQETQYF. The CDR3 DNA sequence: TGTGCCAGCAGCTTAGGTATCGGACAAGAGACCCAGTACTTC.

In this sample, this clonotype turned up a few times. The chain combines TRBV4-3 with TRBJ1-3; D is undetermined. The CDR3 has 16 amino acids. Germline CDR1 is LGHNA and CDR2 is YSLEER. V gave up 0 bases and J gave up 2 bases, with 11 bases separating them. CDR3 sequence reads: CASSQDRAATGNTIYF. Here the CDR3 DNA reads TGCGCCAGCAGCCAAGACCGAGCAGCGACTGGAAACACCATATATTTT.

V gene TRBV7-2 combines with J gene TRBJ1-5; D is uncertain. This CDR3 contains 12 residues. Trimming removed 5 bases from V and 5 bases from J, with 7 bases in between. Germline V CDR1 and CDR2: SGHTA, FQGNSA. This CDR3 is CASSHYDQPQHF. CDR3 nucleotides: TGTGCCAGCAGCCACTACGATCAGCCCCAGCATTTT.

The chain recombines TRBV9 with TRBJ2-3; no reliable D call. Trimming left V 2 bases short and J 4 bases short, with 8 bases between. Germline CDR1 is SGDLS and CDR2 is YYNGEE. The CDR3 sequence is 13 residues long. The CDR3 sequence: CASSVDASDTQYF. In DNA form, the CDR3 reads TGTGCCAGCAGCGTCGATGCCTCAGATACGCAGTATTTT. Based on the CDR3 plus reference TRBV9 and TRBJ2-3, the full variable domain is DSGVTQTPKHLITATGQRVTLRCSPRSGDLSVYWYQQSLDQGLQFLIQYYNGEERAKGNILERFSAQQFPDLHSELNLSSLELGDSALYFCASSVDASDTQYFGPGTRLTVL.

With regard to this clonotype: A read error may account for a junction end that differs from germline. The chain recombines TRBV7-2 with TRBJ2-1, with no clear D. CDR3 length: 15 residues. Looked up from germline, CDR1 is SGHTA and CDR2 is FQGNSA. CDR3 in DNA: TGTGCCGGCAGCTACGACAAGGCGGCCTACAATGAGCAGTTCTTC. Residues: CAGSYDKAAYNEQFF.

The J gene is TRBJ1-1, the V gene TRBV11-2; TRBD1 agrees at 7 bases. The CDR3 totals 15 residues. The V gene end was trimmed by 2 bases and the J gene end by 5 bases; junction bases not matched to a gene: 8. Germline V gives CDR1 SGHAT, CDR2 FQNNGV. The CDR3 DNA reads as TGTGCCAGCAGCTTAACGGCCAGGGGGGGAACTGAAGCTTTCTTT. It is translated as CASSLTARGGTEAFF.

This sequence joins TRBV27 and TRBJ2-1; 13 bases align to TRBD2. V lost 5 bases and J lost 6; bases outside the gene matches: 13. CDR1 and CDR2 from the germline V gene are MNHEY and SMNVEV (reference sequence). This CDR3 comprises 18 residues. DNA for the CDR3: TGTGCCAGCAGTGTGGGGGGACTAGCGGGAAGGCCAAGCAATGAGCAGTTCTTC. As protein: CASSVGGLAGRPSNEQFF.

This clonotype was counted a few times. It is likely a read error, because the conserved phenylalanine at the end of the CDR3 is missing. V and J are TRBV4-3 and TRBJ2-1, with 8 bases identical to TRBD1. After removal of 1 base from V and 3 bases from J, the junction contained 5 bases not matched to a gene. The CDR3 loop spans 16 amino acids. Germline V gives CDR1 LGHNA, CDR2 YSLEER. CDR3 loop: CASSQGGTGNYNEQFS. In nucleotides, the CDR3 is TGCGCCAGCAGCCAAGGGGGGACAGGTAACTACAATGAGCAGTTCTCC.

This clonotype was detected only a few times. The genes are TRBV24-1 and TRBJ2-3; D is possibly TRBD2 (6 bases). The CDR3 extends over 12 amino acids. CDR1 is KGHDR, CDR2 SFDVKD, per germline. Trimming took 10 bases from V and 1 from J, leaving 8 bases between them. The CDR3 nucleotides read TGTGCCACAGCGGGCGGCACAGATACGCAGTATTTT. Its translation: CATAGGTDTQYF.

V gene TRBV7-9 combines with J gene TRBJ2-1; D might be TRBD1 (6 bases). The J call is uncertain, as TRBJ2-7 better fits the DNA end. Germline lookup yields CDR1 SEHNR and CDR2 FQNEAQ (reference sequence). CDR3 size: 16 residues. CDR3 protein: CASSSITGNPYNEQYF. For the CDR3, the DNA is TGTGCCAGCAGCTCAATAACAGGGAACCCCTACAATGAGCAGTACTTC.

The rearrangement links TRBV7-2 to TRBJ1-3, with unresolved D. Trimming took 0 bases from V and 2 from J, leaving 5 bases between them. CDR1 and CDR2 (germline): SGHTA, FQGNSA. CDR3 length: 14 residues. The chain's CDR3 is CASSLAATGNTIYF. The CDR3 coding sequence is TGTGCCAGCAGCTTAGCGGCAACTGGAAACACCATATATTTT.

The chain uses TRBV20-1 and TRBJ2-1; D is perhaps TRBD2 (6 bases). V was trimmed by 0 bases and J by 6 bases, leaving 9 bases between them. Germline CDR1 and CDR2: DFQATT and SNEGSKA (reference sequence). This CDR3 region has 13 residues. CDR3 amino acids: CSARDRLVNEQFF. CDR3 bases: TGCAGTGCTAGAGACCGACTAGTCAATGAGCAGTTCTTC.

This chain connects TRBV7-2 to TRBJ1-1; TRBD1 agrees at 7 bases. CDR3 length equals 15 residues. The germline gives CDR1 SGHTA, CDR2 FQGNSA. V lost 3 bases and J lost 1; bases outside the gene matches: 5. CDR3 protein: CASSFPGTANTEAFF. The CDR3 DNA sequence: TGTGCCAGCAGCTTCCCCGGGACAGCGAACACTGAAGCTTTCTTT.

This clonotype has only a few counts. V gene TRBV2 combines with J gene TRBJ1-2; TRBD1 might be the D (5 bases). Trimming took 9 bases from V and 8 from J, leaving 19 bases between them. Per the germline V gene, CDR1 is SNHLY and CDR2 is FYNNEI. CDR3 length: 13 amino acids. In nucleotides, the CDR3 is TGTGCCAGTACTCCTTCGTGGACATACGGCTACACCTTC. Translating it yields CASTPSWTYGYTF.

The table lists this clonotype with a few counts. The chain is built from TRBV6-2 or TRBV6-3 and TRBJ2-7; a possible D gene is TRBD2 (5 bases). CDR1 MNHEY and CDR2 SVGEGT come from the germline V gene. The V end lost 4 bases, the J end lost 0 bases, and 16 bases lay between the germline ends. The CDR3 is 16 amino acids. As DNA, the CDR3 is TGTGCCAGCAGTTTTTCCTCGGACTTATCCTCCTACGAGCAGTACTTC. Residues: CASSFSSDLSSYEQYF.

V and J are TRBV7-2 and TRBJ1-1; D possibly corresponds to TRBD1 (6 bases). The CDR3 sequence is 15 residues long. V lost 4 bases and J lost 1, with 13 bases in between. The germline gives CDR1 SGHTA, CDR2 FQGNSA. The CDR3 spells CASSYAAGENTEAFF. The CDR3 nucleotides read TGTGCCAGCAGCTACGCCGCAGGGGAGAACACTGAAGCTTTCTTT.

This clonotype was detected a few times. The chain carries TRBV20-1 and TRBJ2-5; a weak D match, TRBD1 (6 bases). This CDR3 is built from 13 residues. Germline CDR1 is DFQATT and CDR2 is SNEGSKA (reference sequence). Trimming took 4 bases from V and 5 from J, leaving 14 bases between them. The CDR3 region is CSAIPGDEETQYF. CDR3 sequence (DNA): TGCAGTGCTATTCCAGGGGATGAGGAGACCCAGTACTTC.

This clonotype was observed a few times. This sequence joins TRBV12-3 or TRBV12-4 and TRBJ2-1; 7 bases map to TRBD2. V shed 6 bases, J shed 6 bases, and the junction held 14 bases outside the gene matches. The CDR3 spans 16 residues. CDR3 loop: CASSTKRGLVFNEQFF. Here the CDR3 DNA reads TGTGCCAGCAGCACTAAGCGAGGACTAGTATTCAATGAGCAGTTCTTC.

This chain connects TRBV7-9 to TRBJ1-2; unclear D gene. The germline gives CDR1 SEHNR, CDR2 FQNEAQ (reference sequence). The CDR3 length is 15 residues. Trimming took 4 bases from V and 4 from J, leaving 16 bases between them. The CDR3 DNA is TGTGCCAGCAGCTCCCAGACGCTCCCTATCTATGGCTACACCTTC. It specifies CASSSQTLPIYGYTF.

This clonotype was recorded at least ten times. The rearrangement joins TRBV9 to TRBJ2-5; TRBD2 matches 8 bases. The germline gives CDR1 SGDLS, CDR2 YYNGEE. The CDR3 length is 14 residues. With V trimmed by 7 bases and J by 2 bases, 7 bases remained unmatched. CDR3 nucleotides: TGTGCCAGCGGGCGGACGGGAGGGCAAGAGACCCAGTACTTC. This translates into CASGRTGGQETQYF. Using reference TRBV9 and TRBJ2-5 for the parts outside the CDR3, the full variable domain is DSGVTQTPKHLITATGQRVTLRCSPRSGDLSVYWYQQSLDQGLQFLIQYYNGEERAKGNILERFSAQQFPDLHSELNLSSLELGDSALYFCASGRTGGQETQYFGPGTRLLVL.

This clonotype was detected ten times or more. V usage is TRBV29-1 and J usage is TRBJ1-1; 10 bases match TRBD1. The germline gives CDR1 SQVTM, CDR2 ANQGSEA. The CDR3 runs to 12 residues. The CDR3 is CSAGTGDTEAFF. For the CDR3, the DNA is TGCAGTGCCGGGACAGGGGACACTGAAGCTTTCTTT. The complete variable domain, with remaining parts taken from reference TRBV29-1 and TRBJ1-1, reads SAVISQKPSRDICQRGTSLTIQCQVDSQVTMMFWYRQQPGQSLTLIATANQGSEATYESGFVIDKFPISRPNLTFSTLTVSNMSPEDSSIYLCSAGTGDTEAFFGQGTRLTVV.

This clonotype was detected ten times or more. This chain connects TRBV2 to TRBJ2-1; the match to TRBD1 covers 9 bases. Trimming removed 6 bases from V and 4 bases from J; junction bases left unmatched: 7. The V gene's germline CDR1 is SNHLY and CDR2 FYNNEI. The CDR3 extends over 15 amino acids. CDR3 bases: TGTGCCAGCAGCCTGGACAGGGGAAATTACAATGAGCAGTTCTTC. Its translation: CASSLDRGNYNEQFF.

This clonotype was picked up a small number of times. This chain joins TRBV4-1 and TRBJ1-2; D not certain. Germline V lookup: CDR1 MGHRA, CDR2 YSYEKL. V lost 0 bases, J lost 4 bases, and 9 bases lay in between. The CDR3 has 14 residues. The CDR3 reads CASSQEGLGYGYTF. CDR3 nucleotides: TGCGCCAGCAGCCAAGAAGGGCTAGGCTATGGCTACACCTTC.